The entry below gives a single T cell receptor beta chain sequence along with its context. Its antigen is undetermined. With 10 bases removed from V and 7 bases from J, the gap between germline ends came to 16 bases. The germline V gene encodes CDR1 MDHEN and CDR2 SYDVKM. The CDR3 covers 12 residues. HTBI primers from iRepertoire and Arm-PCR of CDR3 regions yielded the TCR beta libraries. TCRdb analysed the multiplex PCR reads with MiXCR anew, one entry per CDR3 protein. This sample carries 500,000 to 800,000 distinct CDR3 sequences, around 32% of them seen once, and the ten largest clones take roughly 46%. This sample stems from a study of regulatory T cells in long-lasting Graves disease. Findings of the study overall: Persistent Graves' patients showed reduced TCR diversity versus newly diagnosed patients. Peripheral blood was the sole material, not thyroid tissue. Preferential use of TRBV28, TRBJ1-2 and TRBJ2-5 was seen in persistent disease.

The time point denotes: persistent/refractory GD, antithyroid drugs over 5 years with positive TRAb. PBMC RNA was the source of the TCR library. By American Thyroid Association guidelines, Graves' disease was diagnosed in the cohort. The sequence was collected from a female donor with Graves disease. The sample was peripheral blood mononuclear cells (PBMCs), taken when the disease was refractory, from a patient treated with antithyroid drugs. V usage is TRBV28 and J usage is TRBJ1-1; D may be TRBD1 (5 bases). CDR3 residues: CATLRGVNEAFF. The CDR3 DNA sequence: TGTGCCACCCTTCGGGGCGTGAATGAAGCTTTCTTT. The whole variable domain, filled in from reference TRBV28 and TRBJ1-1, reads DVKVTQSSRYLVKRTGEKVFLECVQDMDHENMFWYRQDPGLGLRLIYFSYDVKMKEKGDIPEGYSVSREKKERFSLILESASTNQTSMYLCATLRGVNEAFFGQGTRLTVV.